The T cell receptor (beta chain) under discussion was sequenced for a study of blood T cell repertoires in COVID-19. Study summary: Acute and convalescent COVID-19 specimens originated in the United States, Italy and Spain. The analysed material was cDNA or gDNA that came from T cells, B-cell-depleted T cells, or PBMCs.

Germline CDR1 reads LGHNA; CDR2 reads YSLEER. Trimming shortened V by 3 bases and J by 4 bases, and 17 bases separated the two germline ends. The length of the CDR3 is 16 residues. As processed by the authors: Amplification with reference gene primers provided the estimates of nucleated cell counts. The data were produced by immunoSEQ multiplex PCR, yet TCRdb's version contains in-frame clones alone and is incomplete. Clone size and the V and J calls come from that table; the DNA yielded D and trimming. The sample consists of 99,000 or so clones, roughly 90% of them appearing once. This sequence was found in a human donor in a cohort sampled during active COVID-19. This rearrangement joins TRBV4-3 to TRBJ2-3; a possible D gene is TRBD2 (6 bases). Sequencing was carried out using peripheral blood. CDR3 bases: TGCGCCAGCAGCCAGGGTCCGGGAGTGAGCGCAGATACGCAGTATTTT. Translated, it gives CASSQGPGVSADTQYF.